This entry features one T cell receptor beta chain sequence. Its cognate antigen is unknown. The sample is drawn from a study of cytomegalovirus exposure and HLA in healthy donors. The donors were in the roughly 130-subject validation cohort; that cohort was separate from the roughly 660-subject first cohort. The repertoire was sequenced with immunoSEQ multiplex PCR; TCRdb's copy has only in-frame clones and lacks some. The sample carries about 98,000 clones, around 90% recorded once. Study outcomes and limitations: Some public TCRs appeared in many individuals, while most sequences were rare. In the approximately 120 validation repertoires, a later analysis found that first-cohort TCR clusters tended to co-occur. Researchers catalogued about 150 TCR beta chains as cytomegalovirus-associated.

This TCR came from a woman in her twenties or thirties in good health and CMV-seronegative. What was sequenced was PBMCs.

The CDR3 here is CASSRGGPSYGYTF. DNA of the CDR3: TGTGCCAGCAGTCGGGGTGGGCCGAGCTATGGCTACACCTTC. The V call is TRBV6-5, the J call TRBJ1-2; D unresolved. Germline V gives CDR1 MNHEY, CDR2 SVGAGI. CDR3 length: 14 residues. The V end lost 5 bases, the J end lost 4 bases, and 14 bases lay between the germline ends.